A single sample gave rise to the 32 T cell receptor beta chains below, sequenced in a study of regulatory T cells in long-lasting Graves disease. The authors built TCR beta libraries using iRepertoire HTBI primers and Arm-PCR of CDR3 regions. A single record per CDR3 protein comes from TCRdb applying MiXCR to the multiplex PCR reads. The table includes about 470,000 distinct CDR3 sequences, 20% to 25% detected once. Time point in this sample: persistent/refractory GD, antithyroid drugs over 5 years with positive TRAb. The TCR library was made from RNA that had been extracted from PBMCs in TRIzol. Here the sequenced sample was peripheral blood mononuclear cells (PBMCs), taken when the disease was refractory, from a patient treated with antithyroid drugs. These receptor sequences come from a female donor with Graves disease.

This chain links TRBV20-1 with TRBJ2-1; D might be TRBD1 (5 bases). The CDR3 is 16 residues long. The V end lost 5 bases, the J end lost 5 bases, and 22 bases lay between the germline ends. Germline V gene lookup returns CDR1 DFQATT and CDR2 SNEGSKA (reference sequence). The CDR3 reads CSASPLTSTDHNEQFF. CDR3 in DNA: TGCAGTGCTTCACCGCTGACCTCGACAGACCACAATGAGCAGTTCTTC.

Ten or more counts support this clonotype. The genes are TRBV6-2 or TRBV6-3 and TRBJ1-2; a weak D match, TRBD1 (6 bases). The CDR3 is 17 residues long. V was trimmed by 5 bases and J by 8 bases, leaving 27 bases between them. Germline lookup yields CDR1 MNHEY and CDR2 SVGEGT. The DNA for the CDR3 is TGTGCCAGCAGTGAAGCTTGGGTCAACAGGGCCGGGGAAGGCTACACCTTC. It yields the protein CASSEAWVNRAGEGYTF.

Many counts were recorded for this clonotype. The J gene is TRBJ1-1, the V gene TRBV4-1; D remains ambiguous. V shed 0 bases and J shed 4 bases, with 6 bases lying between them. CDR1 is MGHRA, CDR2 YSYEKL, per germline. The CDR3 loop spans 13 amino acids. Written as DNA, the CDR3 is TGCGCCAGCAGCCAAGATGTGCGCACTGAAGCTTTCTTT. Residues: CASSQDVRTEAFF.

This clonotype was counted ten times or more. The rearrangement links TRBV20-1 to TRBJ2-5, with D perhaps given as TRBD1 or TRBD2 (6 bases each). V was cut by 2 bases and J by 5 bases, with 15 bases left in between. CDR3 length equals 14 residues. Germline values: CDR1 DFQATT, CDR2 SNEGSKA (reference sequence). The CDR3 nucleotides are TGCAGTGCTAGATCCATTCAGGGGAGGGAGACCCAGTACTTC. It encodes CSARSIQGRETQYF.

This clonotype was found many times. DNA of the CDR3: TGTGCCAGCTGGGTTGGAGGGGGGGCACCCACTGAAGCTTTCTTT. Protein sequence: CASWVGGGAPTEAFF. The chain is built from TRBV28 and TRBJ1-1, with D maybe TRBD1 (6 bases). Germline loops: CDR1 MDHEN, CDR2 SYDVKM. The CDR3 loop spans 15 amino acids. V was pared by 8 bases and J by 4 bases, with 20 bases between.

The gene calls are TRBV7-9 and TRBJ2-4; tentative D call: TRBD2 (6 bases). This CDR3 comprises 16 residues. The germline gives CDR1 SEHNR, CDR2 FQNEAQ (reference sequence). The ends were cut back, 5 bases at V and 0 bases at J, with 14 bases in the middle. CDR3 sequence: CASSVGAGLAKNIQYF. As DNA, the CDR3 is TGTGCCAGCAGCGTCGGCGCGGGGCTAGCCAAAAACATTCAGTACTTC.

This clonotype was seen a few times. The CDR3 DNA is TGTGCCAGCGAGCCACAGCCGAACACCGGGGAGCTGTTTTTT. Residues: CASEPQPNTGELFF. V gene TRBV7-8 combines with J gene TRBJ2-2, with D unclear. Trimming removed 8 bases from V and 0 bases from J, with 10 bases in between. The germline V gene encodes CDR1 SGHVS and CDR2 FQNEAQ. The CDR3 extends over 14 amino acids. The full variable domain, completed using reference TRBV7-8 and TRBJ2-2, is GAGVSQSPRYKVAKRGQDVALRCDPISGHVSLFWYQQALGQGPEFLTYFQNEAQLDKSGLPSDRFFAERPEGSVSTLKIQRTQQEDSAVYLCASEPQPNTGELFFGEGSRLTVL.

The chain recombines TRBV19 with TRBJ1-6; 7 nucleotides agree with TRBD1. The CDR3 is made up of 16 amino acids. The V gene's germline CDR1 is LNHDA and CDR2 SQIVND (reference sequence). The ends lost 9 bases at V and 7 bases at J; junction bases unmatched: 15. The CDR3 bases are TGTGCCAGCCGATCTCCTCCGGGACAGCCCAATTCACCCCTCCACTTT. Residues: CASRSPPGQPNSPLHF.

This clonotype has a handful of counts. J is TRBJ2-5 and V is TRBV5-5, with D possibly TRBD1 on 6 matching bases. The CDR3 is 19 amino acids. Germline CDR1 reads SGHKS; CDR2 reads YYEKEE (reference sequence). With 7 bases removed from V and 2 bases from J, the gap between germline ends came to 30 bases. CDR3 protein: CASAGSIFGQLDTQETQYF. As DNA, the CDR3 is TGTGCCAGCGCGGGTTCCATTTTTGGACAGTTGGATACTCAAGAGACCCAGTACTTC.

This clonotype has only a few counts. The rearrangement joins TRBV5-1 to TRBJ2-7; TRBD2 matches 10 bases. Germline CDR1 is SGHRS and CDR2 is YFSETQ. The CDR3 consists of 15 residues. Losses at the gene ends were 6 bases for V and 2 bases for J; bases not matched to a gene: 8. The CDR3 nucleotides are TGCGCCAGCAAAATCCTGAGCGGGAGGGCCTACGAGCAGTACTTC. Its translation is CASKILSGRAYEQYF.

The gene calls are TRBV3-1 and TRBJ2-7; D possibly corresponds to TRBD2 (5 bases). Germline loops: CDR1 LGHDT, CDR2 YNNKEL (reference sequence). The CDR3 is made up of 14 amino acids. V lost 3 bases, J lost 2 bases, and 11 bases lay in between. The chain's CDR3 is CASSQDFGAYEQYF. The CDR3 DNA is TGTGCCAGCAGCCAGGACTTCGGGGCCTACGAGCAGTACTTC.

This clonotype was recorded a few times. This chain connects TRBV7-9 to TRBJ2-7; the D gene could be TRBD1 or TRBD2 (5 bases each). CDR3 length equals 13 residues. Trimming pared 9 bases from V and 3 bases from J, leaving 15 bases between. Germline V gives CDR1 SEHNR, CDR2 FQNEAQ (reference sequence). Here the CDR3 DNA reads TGTGCCAGTAGGGACGGGAAATACTACGAGCAGTACTTC. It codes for CASRDGKYYEQYF.

CDR3 coding DNA: TGTGCCAGTAGTATCTTAGCGGGTCCGGCCTACGAGCAGTACTTC. Protein sequence: CASSILAGPAYEQYF. The chain uses TRBV19 and TRBJ2-7; 7 nucleotides align to TRBD2. V dropped 3 bases and J dropped 2; count of bases not matched to a gene: 7. In germline, CDR1 is LNHDA, CDR2 SQIVND (reference sequence). This CDR3 contains 15 residues.

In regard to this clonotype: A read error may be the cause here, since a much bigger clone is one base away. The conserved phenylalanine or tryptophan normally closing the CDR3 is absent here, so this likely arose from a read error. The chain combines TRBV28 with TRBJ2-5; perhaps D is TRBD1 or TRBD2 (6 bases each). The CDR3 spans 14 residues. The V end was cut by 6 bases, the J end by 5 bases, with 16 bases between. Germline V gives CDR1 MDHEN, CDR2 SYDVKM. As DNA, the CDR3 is TGTGCCAGCAGCCTCAGAGGGGGGTGGGAGACCCAGTACTCC. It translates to CASSLRGGWETQYS.

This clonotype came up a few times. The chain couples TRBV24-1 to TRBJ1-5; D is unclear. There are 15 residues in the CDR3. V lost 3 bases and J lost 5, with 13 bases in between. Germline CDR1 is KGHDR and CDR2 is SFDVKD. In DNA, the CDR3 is TGTGCCACCAGTGATCCCCCCCCGGGCGATCAGCCCCAGCATTTT. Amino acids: CATSDPPPGDQPQHF.

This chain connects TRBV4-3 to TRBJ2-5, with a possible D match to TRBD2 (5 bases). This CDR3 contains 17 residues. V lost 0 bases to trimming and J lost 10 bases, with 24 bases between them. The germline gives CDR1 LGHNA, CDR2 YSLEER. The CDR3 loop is CASSQDWSRAFSGGQYF. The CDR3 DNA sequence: TGCGCCAGCAGCCAAGATTGGTCCCGAGCCTTTTCTGGAGGCCAGTACTTC.

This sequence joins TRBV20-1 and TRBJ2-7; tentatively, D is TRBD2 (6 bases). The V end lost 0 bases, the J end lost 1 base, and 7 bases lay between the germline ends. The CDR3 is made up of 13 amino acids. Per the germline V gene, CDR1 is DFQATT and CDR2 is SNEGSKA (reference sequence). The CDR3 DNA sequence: TGCAGTGCTAGAGAACGGGGGTCCTACGAGCAGTACTTC. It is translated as CSARERGSYEQYF.

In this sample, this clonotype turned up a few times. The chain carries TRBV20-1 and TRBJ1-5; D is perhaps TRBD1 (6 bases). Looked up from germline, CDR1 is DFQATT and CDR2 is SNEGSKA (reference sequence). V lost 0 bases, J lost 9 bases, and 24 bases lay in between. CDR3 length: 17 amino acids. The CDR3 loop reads CSARDGEGQLNYGPQHF. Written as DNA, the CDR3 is TGCAGTGCTAGAGATGGGGAGGGACAACTCAATTATGGGCCCCAGCATTTT.

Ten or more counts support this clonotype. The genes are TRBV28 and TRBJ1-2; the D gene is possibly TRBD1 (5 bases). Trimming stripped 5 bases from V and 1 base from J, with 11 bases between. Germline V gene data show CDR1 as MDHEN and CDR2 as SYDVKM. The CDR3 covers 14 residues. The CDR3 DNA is TGTGCCAGCAGTCTCAGGGAGCTTAACTATGGCTACACCTTC. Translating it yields CASSLRELNYGYTF.

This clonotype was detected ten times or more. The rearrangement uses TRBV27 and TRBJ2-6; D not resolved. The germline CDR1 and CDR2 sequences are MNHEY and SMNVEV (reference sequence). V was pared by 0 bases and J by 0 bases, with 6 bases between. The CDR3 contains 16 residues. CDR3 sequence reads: CASSLSIYSGANVLTF. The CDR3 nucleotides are TGTGCCAGCAGTTTATCGATCTACTCTGGGGCCAACGTCCTGACTTTC.

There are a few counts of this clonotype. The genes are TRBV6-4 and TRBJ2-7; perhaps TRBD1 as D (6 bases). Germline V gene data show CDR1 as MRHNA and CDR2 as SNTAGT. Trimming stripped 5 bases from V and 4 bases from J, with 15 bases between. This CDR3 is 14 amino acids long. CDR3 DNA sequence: TGTGCCAGCAGTTACAGACCGGACAGTTACGAGCAGTACTTC. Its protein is CASSYRPDSYEQYF.

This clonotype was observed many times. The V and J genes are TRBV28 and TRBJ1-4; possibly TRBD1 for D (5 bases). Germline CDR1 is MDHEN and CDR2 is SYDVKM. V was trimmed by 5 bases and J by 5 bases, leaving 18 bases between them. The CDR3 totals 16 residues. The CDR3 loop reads CASSTPGHAGNEKLFF. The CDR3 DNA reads TGTGCCAGCAGTACCCCTGGACACGCGGGGAATGAAAAACTGTTTTTT. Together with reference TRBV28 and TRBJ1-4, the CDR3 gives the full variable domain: DVKVTQSSRYLVKRTGEKVFLECVQDMDHENMFWYRQDPGLGLRLIYFSYDVKMKEKGDIPEGYSVSREKKERFSLILESASTNQTSMYLCASSTPGHAGNEKLFFGSGTQLSVL.

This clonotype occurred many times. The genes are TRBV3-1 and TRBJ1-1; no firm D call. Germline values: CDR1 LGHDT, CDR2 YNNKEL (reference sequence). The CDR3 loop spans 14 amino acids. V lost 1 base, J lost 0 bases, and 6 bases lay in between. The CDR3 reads CASSQAALNTEAFF. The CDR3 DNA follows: TGTGCCAGCAGCCAAGCTGCGTTGAACACTGAAGCTTTCTTT.

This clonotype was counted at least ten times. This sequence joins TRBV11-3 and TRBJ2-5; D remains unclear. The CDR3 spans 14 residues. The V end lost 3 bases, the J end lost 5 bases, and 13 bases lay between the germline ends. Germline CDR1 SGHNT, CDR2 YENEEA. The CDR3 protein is CASSFLGYYETQYF. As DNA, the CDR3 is TGTGCCAGCAGCTTCTTGGGGTATTACGAGACCCAGTACTTC. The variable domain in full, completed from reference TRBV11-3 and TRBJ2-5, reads EAGVVQSPRYKIIEKKQPVAFWCNPISGHNTLYWYLQNLGQGPELLIRYENEEAVDDSQLPKDRFSAERLKGVDSTLKIQPAELGDSAVYLCASSFLGYYETQYFGPGTRLLVL.

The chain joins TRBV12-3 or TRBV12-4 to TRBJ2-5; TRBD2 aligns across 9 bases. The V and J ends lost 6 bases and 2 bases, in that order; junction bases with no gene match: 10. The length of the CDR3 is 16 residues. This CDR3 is CASSERSTSGQETQYF. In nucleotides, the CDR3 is TGTGCCAGCAGCGAGAGGTCTACTAGCGGGCAAGAGACCCAGTACTTC.

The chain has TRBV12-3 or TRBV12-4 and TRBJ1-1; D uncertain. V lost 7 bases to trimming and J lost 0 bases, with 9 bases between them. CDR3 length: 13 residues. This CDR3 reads CASTRSLNTEAFF. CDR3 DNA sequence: TGTGCCAGCACCCGGTCTCTGAACACTGAAGCTTTCTTT.

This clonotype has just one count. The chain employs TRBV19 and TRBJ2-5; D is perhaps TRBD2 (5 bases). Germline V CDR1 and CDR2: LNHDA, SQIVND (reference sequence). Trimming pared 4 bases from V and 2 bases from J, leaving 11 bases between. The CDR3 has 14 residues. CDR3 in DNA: TGTGCCAGTAGTAGGGTCCCGGGACAAGAGACCCAGTACTTC. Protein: CASSRVPGQETQYF.

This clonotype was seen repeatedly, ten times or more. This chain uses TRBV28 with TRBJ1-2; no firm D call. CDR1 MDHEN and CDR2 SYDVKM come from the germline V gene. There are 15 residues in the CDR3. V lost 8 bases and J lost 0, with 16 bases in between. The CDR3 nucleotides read TGTGCCAGCCGGGCCTTTCCGGGGACTAACTATGGCTACACCTTC. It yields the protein CASRAFPGTNYGYTF.

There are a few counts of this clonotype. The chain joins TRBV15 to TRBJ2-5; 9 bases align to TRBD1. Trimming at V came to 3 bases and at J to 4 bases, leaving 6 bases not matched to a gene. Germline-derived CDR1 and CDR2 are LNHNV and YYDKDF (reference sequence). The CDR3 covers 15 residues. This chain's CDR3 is CATSSNRGHGETQYF. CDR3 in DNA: TGTGCCACCAGCAGCAACAGGGGGCACGGAGAGACCCAGTACTTC.

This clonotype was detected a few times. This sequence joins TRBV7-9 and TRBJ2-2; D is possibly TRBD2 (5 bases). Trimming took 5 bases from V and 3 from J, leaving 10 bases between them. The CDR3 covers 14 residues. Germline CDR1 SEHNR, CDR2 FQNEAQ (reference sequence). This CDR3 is CASSRAEDTGELFF. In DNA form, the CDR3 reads TGTGCCAGCAGCCGAGCGGAGGACACCGGGGAGCTGTTTTTT.

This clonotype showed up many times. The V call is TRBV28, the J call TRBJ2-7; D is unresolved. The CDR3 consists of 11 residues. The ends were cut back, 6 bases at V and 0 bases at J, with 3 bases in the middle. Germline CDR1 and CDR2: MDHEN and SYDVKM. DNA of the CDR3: TGTGCCAGCAGCATCTCCTACGAGCAGTACTTC. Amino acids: CASSISYEQYF.

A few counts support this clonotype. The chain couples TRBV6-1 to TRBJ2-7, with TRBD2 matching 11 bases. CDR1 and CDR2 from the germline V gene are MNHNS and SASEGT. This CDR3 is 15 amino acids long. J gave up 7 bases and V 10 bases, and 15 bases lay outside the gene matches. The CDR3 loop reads CATHDSGRARGEQYF. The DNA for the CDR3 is TGTGCCACCCACGATAGCGGGAGGGCCCGCGGTGAGCAGTACTTC.